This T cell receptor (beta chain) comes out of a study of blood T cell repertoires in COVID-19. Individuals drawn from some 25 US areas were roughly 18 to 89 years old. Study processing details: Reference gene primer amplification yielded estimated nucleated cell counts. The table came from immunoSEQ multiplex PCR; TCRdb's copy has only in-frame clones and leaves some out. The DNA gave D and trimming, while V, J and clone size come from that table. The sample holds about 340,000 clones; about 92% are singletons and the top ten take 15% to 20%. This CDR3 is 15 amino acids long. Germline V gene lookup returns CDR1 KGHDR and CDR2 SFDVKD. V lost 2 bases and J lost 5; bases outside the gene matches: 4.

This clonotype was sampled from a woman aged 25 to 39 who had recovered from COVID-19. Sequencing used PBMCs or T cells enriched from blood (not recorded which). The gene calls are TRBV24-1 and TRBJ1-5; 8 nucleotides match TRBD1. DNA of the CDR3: TGTGCCACCAGTGATTCAACAGGGGGGTATCAGCCCCAGCATTTT. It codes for CATSDSTGGYQPQHF.